Here is one TCR beta chain with its context. Antigen specificity is unknown. This specimen comes from a study of CD8+ T cells in alopecia areata. About the study: The drug, oral tofacitinib, was given to treated patients at 5 to 10 mg twice daily. Dosing spanned 6 to 18 months on tofacitinib, then 6 months off drug.

Study results and limitations: Normal skin contains resident alphabeta T cells, and these are also sequenced in scalp samples.

RNA was extracted and reverse transcribed into cDNA as the sequencing template. The protocol was immunoSEQ multiplex PCR, while the TCRdb copy is restricted to in-frame clones and leaves out a portion. The table includes over 150,000 clones, 63% detected once. Punch biopsies of lesional scalp, plus peripheral blood, were taken from alopecia areata patients. Sequences were derived from CD4+ T cells sorted from blood, sampled at week 0. The source is a human donor with alopecia areata.

The CDR3 DNA sequence: TGCAGCGCTCTGGACTACCAGCGGGCCCAAGAGACCCAGTACTTC. It specifies CSALDYQRAQETQYF. This sequence joins TRBV29-1 and TRBJ2-5; the D gene is possibly TRBD2 (6 bases). V lost 7 bases, J lost 1 base, and 19 bases lay in between. CDR1 SQVTM and CDR2 ANQGSEA come from the germline V gene. This CDR3 spans 15 amino acids.